This TCR beta chain originates from a study of CD8 T cells in Susac syndrome. RNA in amounts of roughly 0.5 to 1 ug was reverse transcribed with random hexamers. TCRdb passed the immunoSEQ multiplex PCR reads through MiXCR, listing each CDR3 protein once. Here the sample spans around 190,000 distinct CDR3 sequences, 95% being singletons. Trimming shortened V by 5 bases and J by 4 bases, and 14 bases separated the two germline ends. This CDR3 is built from 13 residues. CDR1 is SQVTM and CDR2 is ANQGSEA in the germline V gene. Negative isolation was used for CD8+ and CD4+ T cells and FACS enrichment for TEMRA cells.

This receptor was obtained from a human donor in good health. The sequencing input was CD4+ T cells from PBMCs. The chain links TRBV29-1 to TRBJ1-2; D is perhaps TRBD1 (5 bases). The CDR3 sequence is CSVRTQPTYGYTF. The CDR3 DNA sequence: TGCAGCGTTCGGACACAGCCTACCTATGGCTACACCTTC.